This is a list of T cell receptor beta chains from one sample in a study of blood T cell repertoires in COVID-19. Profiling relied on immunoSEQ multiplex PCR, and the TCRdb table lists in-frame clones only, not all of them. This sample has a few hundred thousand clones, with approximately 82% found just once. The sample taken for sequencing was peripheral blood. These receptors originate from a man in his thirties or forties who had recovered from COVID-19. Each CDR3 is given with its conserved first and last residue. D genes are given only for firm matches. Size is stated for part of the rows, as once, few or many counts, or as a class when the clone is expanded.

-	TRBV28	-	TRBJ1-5	TGTGCCAGCACCCCGGAGGGAGCGGGCGATCAGCCCCAGCATTTT	CASTPEGAGDQPQHF
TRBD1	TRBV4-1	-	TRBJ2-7	TGCGCCAGCAGCACTACCTCGACAGGGGGGTACGAGCAGTACTTC	CASSTTSTGGYEQYF
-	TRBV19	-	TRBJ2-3	TGTGCCAGTAGTAGGAGCGGTGGCACAGATACGCAGTATTTT	CASSRSGGTDTQYF
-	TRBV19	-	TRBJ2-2	TGTGCCAGTAATCTATTGGGGGAGCTGTTTTTT	CASNLLGELFF
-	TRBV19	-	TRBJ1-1	TGTGCCAGTAGTGGTGGAGGGTTCACGACCCTTAACACTGAAGCTTTCTTT	CASSGGGFTTLNTEAFF
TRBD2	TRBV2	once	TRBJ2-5	TGTGCCAGCAGCAGGGACTCCCGGGGAGGGGAGACCCAGTACTTC	CASSRDSRGGETQYF
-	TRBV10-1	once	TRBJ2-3	TGCGCCAGCTCCGAGAGGGCTGGAGATACGCAGTATTTT	CASSERAGDTQYF
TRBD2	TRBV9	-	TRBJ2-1	TGTGCCAGCAGCGCGAGAACCAGCGGGGGGGCCCCCAATGAGCAGTTCTTC	CASSARTSGGAPNEQFF
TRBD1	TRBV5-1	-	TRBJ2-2	TGCGCCAGCAGCTCCGGACAGGGGGCGCGGGGCGGGGAGCTGTTTTTT	CASSSGQGARGGELFF
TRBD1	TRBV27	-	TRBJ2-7	TGTGCCAGCAAGGGACAGGGCGGCTACGAGCAGTACTTC	CASKGQGGYEQYF
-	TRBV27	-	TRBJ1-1	TGTGCCAGCGCTAGGCGGGAGAACACTGAAGCTTTCTTT	CASARRENTEAFF
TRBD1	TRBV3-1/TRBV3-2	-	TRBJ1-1	TGTGCCAGCAGCCAGGCCTGGACAGGGGGCCTAGGCACTGAAGCTTTCTTT	CASSQAWTGGLGTEAFF
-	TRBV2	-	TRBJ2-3	TGTGCCAGCAGGAGATCCGCAGATACGCAGTATTTT	CASRRSADTQYF
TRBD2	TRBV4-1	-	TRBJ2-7	TGCGCCAGCAGCCAAGGTAGTGGCGGGGGCTCCTACGAGCAGTACTTC	CASSQGSGGGSYEQYF
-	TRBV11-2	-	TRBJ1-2	TGTGCCAGCAAGAACAATTTGGCCGCGGAGGTCTATGATGGCTACACCTTC	CASKNNLAAEVYDGYTF
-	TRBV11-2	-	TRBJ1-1	TGTGCCAGCAGCCCTCTATCCCGCGTGAACACTGAAGCTTTCTTT	CASSPLSRVNTEAFF
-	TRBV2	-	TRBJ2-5	TGTGCCAGCAGTGAAGGGCACAGGCAAGAGACCCAGTACTTC	CASSEGHRQETQYF
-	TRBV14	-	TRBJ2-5	TGTGCCAGCAGCCTTCGATATAGTGCGAACCAGTACTTC	CASSLRYSANQYF
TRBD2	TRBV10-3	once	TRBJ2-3	TGTGCCATCGCCCATTCCCCGACTAGCGGGGGTTCCACAGATACGCAGTATTTT	CAIAHSPTSGGSTDTQYF
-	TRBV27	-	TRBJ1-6	TGTGCCAGCAGCCCTCTGGCGGCGGGGAACGCAAATTCACCCCTCCACTTT	CASSPLAAGNANSPLHF
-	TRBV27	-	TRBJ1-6	TGTGCCAGCAGGGAGACAGGTGGAAATTCACCCCTCCACTTT	CASRETGGNSPLHF
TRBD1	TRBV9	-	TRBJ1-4	TGTGCCAGCAGCGTAGCCACAGGGGGCCGGGAAAAACTGTTTTTT	CASSVATGGREKLFF
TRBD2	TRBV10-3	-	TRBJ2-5	TGTGCCACCCTGTTGGATAGCGGGGAGGAGACCCAGTACTTC	CATLLDSGEETQYF
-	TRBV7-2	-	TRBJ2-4	TGTGCCAGCAGCTTACCTGGGCGGGACATTCAGTACTTC	CASSLPGRDIQYF
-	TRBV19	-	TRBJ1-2	TGTGCCAGTCTGGGCAACTATGGCTACACCTTC	CASLGNYGYTF
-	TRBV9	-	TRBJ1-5	TGTGCCAGCACATCAGGGCCGGGTGGAAATCAGCCCCAGCATTTT	CASTSGPGGNQPQHF
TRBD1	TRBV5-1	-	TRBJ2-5	TGCGCCAGCAGCATAACGGGACAGGGGGCGGGAGAGACCCAGTACTTC	CASSITGQGAGETQYF
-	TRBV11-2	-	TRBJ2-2	TGTGCCAGCAGCTCCATAACAGCATACACCGGGGAGCTGTTTTTT	CASSSITAYTGELFF
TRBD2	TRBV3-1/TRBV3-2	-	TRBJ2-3	TGTGCCAGCAGCCGGGGAGGGAGAACAGATACGCAGTATTTT	CASSRGGRTDTQYF
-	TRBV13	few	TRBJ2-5	TGTGCCAGCTCAGAAGGGGGGGGCCAAGAGACCCAGTACTTC	CASSEGGGQETQYF
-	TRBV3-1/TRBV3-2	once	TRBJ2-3	TGTGCCAGCAGCCAAGATTGGTCTAGTTTGGGTGATACGCAGTATTTT	CASSQDWSSLGDTQYF
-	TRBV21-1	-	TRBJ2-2	TGTGACCCCCCGGGACAGGGGTCGGTGGGGGCGAACACCGGGGAGCTGTTTTTT	CDPPGQGSVGANTGELFF
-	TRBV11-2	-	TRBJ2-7	TGTGCCAGCAGCTTGGAGGTCTACGAGCAGTACTTC	CASSLEVYEQYF
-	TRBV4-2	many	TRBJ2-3	TGTGCCAGCAGCCCCGCGAGGGTAGGGTCAGATACGCAGTATTTT	CASSPARVGSDTQYF
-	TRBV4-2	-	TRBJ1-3	TGTGCCAGCAGCCTAGACGCGAGGAGAGGAAACACCATATATTTT	CASSLDARRGNTIYF
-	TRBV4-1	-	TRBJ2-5	TGCGCCAGCAGCCAAGCCACGGAGTTGGAGACCCAGTACTTC	CASSQATELETQYF
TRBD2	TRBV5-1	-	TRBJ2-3	TGCGCCAGCAGCTTGGCCGGGCGGGGGGACACAGATACGCAGTATTTT	CASSLAGRGDTDTQYF
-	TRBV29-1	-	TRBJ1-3	TGCAGCGTCCCCCAGGGAAACACCATATATTTT	CSVPQGNTIYF
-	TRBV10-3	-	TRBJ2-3	TGTGCCATCAGTGATGAGGGAAGCACAGATACGCAGTATTTT	CAISDEGSTDTQYF
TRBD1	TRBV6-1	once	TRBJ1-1	TGTGCCAGCAGTGAAAGGGACAGGGAGAACACTGAAGCTTTCTTT	CASSERDRENTEAFF
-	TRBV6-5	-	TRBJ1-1	TGTGCCAGCAGTAACCTCGGGAACACTGAAGCTTTCTTT	CASSNLGNTEAFF
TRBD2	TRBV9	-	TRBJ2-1	TGTGCCAGCAGCGCCAGACTAGCGGGTATAAACTCCTACAATGAGCAGTTCTTC	CASSARLAGINSYNEQFF
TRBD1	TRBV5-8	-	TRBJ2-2	TGTGCCAGCAGCCGTTACCGGGACAGGGCCACCGGGGAGCTGTTTTTT	CASSRYRDRATGELFF
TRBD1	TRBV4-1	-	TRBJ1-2	TGCGCCAGCAGCCGCCGGGACAGGGGGAGGGGTTATGGCTACACCTTC	CASSRRDRGRGYGYTF
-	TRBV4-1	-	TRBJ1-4	TGCGCCAGCAGCCAAGCTACGCGAAATGAAAAACTGTTTTTT	CASSQATRNEKLFF
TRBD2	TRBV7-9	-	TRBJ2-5	TGTGCCAGCAGCTCAGGGGGTCTAGCGGGGCGGGAGACCCAGTACTTC	CASSSGGLAGRETQYF
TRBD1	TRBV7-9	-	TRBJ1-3	TGTGCCAGCAGCCGGGACAGCTCTGGAAACACCATATATTTT	CASSRDSSGNTIYF
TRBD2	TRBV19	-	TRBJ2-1	TGTGCCAGTAGTATAGATAGGTCTAGCGGGGGGAATGAGCAGTTCTTC	CASSIDRSSGGNEQFF
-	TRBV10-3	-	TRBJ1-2	TGTGCCATCAGTGGGCAGGGGAAGAACTATGGCTACACCTTC	CAISGQGKNYGYTF
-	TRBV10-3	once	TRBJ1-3	TGTGCCACTGCTGAGATCCCGCCGGGAAACACCATATATTTT	CATAEIPPGNTIYF
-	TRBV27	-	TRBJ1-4	TGTGCCAGCAGTTTATCGCACGGCGGGAATGAAAAACTGTTTTTT	CASSLSHGGNEKLFF